The 22 T cell receptor beta chains below were found in one sample sequenced in a study of blood T cell repertoires in COVID-19. Libraries were prepared by immunoSEQ multiplex PCR; TCRdb keeps only in-frame clonotypes and omits some of them. The table records approximately 250,000 clones, about 85% of them present only once. Specimen: peripheral blood. These receptors came from a man aged 40-49 years with acute or convalescent COVID-19.

The chain carries TRBV6-6 and TRBJ1-2; 8 nucleotides align to TRBD1. Looked up from germline, CDR1 is MNHNY and CDR2 is SVGAGI (reference sequence). The CDR3 totals 12 residues. V trimming: 6 bases; J trimming: 8 bases; junction bases outside the gene matches: 5. This chain's CDR3 is CASRQGGVGYTF. CDR3 coding DNA: TGTGCCAGCAGACAGGGGGGCGTGGGCTACACCTTC.

This clone has a single count. This chain uses TRBV27 with TRBJ1-2; D possibly corresponds to TRBD1 (5 bases). Germline lookup yields CDR1 MNHEY and CDR2 SMNVEV (reference sequence). The germline V and J ends were trimmed by 4 bases and 2 bases, with 11 bases remaining between them. The CDR3 consists of 14 residues. The CDR3 bases are TGTGCCAGCAGTTCGACAGCAATAAACTATGGCTACACCTTC. Its translation: CASSSTAINYGYTF.

The genes are TRBV5-1 and TRBJ2-5; TRBD1 matches 7 bases. V lost 7 bases to trimming and J lost 1 base; unmatched junction nucleotides: 10. The CDR3 has 15 residues. Germline CDR1 is SGHRS and CDR2 is YFSETQ. The DNA for the CDR3 is TGCGCCAGCCAACCGACAGGGTTGGCCCAAGAGACCCAGTACTTC. It codes for CASQPTGLAQETQYF.

The chain is built from TRBV11-2 and TRBJ1-2, with D perhaps TRBD1 (6 bases). CDR3 length: 15 amino acids. The V end was cut by 1 base, the J end by 5 bases, with 14 bases between. Germline CDR1 SGHAT, CDR2 FQNNGV. CDR3 protein: CASSLAGGAVYGYTF. The CDR3 DNA sequence: TGTGCCAGCAGCTTAGCGGGGGGGGCGGTTTATGGCTACACCTTC.

CDR3 sequence (DNA): TGTGCCAGCAGCCCAGTCGGGGGTCTCGATGGCTACACCTTC. It is translated as CASSPVGGLDGYTF. The V gene is TRBV5-6, the J gene TRBJ1-2; D may be TRBD1 (5 bases). The CDR3 is made up of 14 amino acids. The germline CDR1 and CDR2 sequences are SGHDT and YYEEEE. V shed 4 bases and J shed 6 bases, with 16 bases lying between them.

Concerning this clone itself: No DNA is shown, since the ends of the CDR3 on it are uncertain; the CDR3 is the one TCRdb lists. The V gene is TRBV12-2, the J gene TRBJ2-3; TRBD2 is the table's D call and was not checked against the DNA. TRBV12-2 is marked as a pseudogene. The CDR3 totals 17 residues, both ends included. The chain's CDR3 is CASRFGAGTPSTDTQYF.

This chain uses TRBV5-4 with TRBJ1-2; D is possibly TRBD1 (5 bases). Trimming stripped 5 bases from V and 1 base from J, with 12 bases between. Germline CDR1 is SGHNT and CDR2 is YYREEE (reference sequence). This CDR3 has 14 residues. CDR3 DNA: TGTGCCAGCAGTCGGGACTCTGGTAACTATGGCTACACCTTC. This sequence encodes CASSRDSGNYGYTF.

This clone appeared a single time. V and J are TRBV27 and TRBJ2-4; 7 nucleotides match TRBD1. Germline-derived CDR1 and CDR2 are MNHEY and SMNVEV (reference sequence). CDR3 length: 16 residues. V shed 6 bases, J shed 1 base, and the junction held 9 bases outside the gene matches. CDR3 amino acids: CASRTGQLSAKNIQYF. CDR3 sequence (DNA): TGTGCCAGCAGAACGGGACAGCTGTCCGCCAAAAACATTCAGTACTTC.

The J gene is TRBJ2-1, the V gene TRBV5-4, with 8 nucleotides matching TRBD2. V was clipped by 4 bases and J by 4 bases; unmatched bases: 7. CDR3 size: 15 residues. Germline-derived CDR1 and CDR2 are SGHNT and YYREEE (reference sequence). CDR3 residues: CASSRSGGVYNEQFF. CDR3 coding DNA: TGTGCCAGCAGCCGCAGCGGGGGAGTTTACAATGAGCAGTTCTTC.

V is TRBV15 and J is TRBJ1-6, with D possibly being TRBD1 (6 bases). The germline gives CDR1 LNHNV, CDR2 YYDKDF (reference sequence). Trimming stripped 4 bases from V and 5 bases from J, with 15 bases between. This CDR3 is built from 16 residues. The DNA of the CDR3 is TGTGCCACCAGCACAAACAGGGACCTTCATAATTCACCCCTCCACTTT. Its protein product is CATSTNRDLHNSPLHF.

The chain joins TRBV9 to TRBJ2-1; 10 bases are shared with TRBD2. This CDR3 is 15 amino acids long. Germline loops: CDR1 SGDLS, CDR2 YYNGEE. Germline trimming cut 3 bases from V and 5 bases from J; bases unmatched to any gene: 5. The CDR3: CASSGGTSAHNEQFF. The CDR3 DNA reads TGTGCCAGCAGCGGCGGGACTAGCGCCCACAATGAGCAGTTCTTC.

The chain recombines TRBV4-1 with TRBJ2-7; unclear D gene. V gave up 5 bases and J gave up 2 bases, with 16 bases separating them. The CDR3 loop spans 15 amino acids. Germline loops: CDR1 MGHRA, CDR2 YSYEKL. This CDR3 reads CASSTAASVTYEQYF. The CDR3 nucleotides read TGCGCCAGCAGCACCGCGGCTTCTGTCACCTACGAGCAGTACTTC.

J is TRBJ1-2 and V is TRBV15; the D is unclear. Per the germline V gene, CDR1 is LNHNV and CDR2 is YYDKDF (reference sequence). This CDR3 has 14 amino acids. V was trimmed by 2 bases and J by 4 bases, leaving 11 bases between them. CDR3 in DNA: TGTGCCACCAGCAGATCCCTTACCGGCTATGGCTACACCTTC. Translating it yields CATSRSLTGYGYTF.

The gene calls are TRBV2 and TRBJ2-2; no clear D. There are 13 residues in the CDR3. Germline V lookup: CDR1 SNHLY, CDR2 FYNNEI. With 7 bases removed from V and 3 bases from J, the gap between germline ends came to 9 bases. The CDR3 DNA follows: TGTGCCAGCACCCTAGACGACACCGGGGAGCTGTTTTTT. As protein: CASTLDDTGELFF.

The chain combines TRBV6-6 with TRBJ1-2; 8 positions match TRBD1. The CDR3 loop spans 13 amino acids. Losses at the gene ends were 5 bases for V and 4 bases for J; bases not matched to a gene: 3. Per germline, CDR1 MNHNY and CDR2 SVGAGI (reference sequence). CDR3 residues: CASSKQGGYGYTF. DNA for the CDR3: TGTGCCAGCAGTAAACAGGGGGGCTATGGCTACACCTTC.

This rearrangement joins TRBV5-8 to TRBJ1-5, with D possibly TRBD1 on 5 matching bases. CDR3 length equals 15 residues. CDR1 is SGHTS, CDR2 YDEGEE, per germline. The ends were cut back, 4 bases at V and 3 bases at J, with 14 bases in the middle. CDR3 sequence (DNA): TGTGCCAGCAGCGGCGGGGGGTCGGTCAATCAGCCCCAGCATTTT. Protein product: CASSGGGSVNQPQHF.

The rearrangement uses TRBV5-6 and TRBJ1-1, with D uncertain. This CDR3 spans 14 amino acids. Trimming removed 0 bases at V and 11 bases at J, with 17 bases between. CDR1 is SGHDT and CDR2 is YYEEEE in the germline V gene. The CDR3 DNA sequence: TGTGCCAGCAGCTTGGGGGCGGGATGGGGTCTTGCTTTCTTT. It translates to CASSLGAGWGLAFF.

This chain connects TRBV6-5 to TRBJ2-3; 7 bases line up with TRBD2. Germline lookup yields CDR1 MNHEY and CDR2 SVGAGI. The CDR3 consists of 15 residues. The ends lost 6 bases at V and 4 bases at J; junction bases unmatched: 10. CDR3 sequence: CASSLKRGRPDTQYF. CDR3 sequence (DNA): TGTGCCAGCAGCCTGAAGCGGGGTCGGCCAGATACGCAGTATTTT.

The chain is built from TRBV12-5 and TRBJ2-1; 8 bases agree with TRBD1. The CDR3 is 16 amino acids. The V gene end was trimmed by 5 bases and the J gene end by 1 base; junction bases not matched to a gene: 7. Germline-derived CDR1 and CDR2 are LGHNT and FRNRAP. The DNA for the CDR3 is TGTGCTAGTGGTAATTTCCGGACAGGGTCCTACAATGAGCAGTTCTTC. This sequence encodes CASGNFRTGSYNEQFF.

The chain has TRBV2 and TRBJ1-6, with 8 bases fitting TRBD1. In germline, CDR1 is SNHLY, CDR2 FYNNEI. The CDR3 loop spans 14 amino acids. With 6 bases clipped from V and 10 bases from J, the junction kept 8 bases outside the gene matches. In nucleotides, the CDR3 is TGTGCCAGCAGAGGACAGGGTAGTAGGTCACCCCTCCACTTT. Encoded protein: CASRGQGSRSPLHF.

The chain joins TRBV10-3 to TRBJ1-4; 8 nucleotides agree with TRBD1. Trimming at V came to 2 bases and at J to 7 bases, leaving 9 bases not matched to a gene. Germline CDR1 and CDR2: ENHRY and SYGVKD. This CDR3 contains 16 residues. The CDR3 spells CAISEKLTGEGEKLFF. For the CDR3, the DNA is TGTGCCATCAGTGAGAAATTGACAGGGGAGGGTGAAAAACTGTTTTTT.

This chain uses TRBV3-1 (or the pseudogene TRBV3-2) with TRBJ1-2; 9 bases align to TRBD1. The CDR3 covers 13 residues. Per germline, CDR1 LGHDT and CDR2 YNNKEL (reference sequence). Unmatched junction bases numbered 3, after V lost 4 bases and J lost 6 bases. The chain's CDR3 is CASSLGTGNGYTF. DNA of the CDR3: TGTGCCAGCAGCCTGGGGACAGGGAATGGCTACACCTTC.